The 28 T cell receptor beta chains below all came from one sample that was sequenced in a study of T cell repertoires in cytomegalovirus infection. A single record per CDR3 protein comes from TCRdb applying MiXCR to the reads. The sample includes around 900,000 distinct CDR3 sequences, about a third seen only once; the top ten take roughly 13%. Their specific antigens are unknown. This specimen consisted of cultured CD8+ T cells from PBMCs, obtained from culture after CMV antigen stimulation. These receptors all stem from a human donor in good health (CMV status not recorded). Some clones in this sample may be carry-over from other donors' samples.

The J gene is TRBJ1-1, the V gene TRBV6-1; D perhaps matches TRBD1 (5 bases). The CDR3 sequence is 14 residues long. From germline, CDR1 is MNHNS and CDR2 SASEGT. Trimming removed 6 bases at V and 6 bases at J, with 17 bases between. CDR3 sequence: CASSPLVRDAEAFF. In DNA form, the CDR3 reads TGTGCCAGCAGCCCCCTTGTCCGGGACGCTGAAGCTTTCTTT.

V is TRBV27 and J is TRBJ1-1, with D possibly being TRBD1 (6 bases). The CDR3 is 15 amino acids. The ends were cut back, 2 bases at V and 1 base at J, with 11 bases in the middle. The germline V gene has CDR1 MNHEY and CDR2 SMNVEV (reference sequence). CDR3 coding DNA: TGTGCCAGCAGTTTACGGGGGGCTCGGAACACTGAAGCTTTCTTT. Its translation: CASSLRGARNTEAFF.

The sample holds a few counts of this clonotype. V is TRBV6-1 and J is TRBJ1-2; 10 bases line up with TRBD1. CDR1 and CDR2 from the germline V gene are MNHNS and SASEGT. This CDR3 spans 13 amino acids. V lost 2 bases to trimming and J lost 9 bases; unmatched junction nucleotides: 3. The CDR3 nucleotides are TGTGCCAGCAGTGAATGGGACAGGGGTAGCTACACCTTC. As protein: CASSEWDRGSYTF.

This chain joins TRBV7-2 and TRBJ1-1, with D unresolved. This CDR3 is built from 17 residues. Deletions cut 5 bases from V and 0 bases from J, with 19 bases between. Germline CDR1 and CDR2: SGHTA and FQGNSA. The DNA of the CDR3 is TGTGCCAGCAGCCCCTGGGGAGGGCGCGCGATGAACACTGAAGCTTTCTTT. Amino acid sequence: CASSPWGGRAMNTEAFF.

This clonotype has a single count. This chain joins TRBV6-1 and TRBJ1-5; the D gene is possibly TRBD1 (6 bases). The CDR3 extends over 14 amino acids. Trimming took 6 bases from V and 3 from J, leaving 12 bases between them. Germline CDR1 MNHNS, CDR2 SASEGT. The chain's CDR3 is CASSKGGANQPQHF. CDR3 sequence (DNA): TGTGCCAGCAGCAAAGGGGGGGCCAATCAGCCCCAGCATTTT.

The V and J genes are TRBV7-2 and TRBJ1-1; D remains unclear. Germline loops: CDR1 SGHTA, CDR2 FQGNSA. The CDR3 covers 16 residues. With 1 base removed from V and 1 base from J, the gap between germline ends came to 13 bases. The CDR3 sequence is CASSLGPYGRNTEAFF. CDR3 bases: TGTGCCAGCAGCTTAGGGCCATACGGTAGGAACACTGAAGCTTTCTTT.

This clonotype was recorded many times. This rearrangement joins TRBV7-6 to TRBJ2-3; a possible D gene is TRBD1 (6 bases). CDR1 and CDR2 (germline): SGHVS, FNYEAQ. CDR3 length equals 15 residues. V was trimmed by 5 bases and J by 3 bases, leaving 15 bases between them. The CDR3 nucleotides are TGTGCCAGCAGCACCGGGACAAGATCGACAGATACGCAGTATTTT. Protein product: CASSTGTRSTDTQYF.

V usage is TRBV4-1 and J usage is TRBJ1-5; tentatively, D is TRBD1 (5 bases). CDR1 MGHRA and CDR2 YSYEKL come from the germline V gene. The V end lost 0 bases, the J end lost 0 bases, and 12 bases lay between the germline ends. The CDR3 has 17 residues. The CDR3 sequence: CASSQEEGYNSNQPQHF. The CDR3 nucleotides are TGCGCCAGCAGCCAAGAAGAGGGGTATAATAGCAATCAGCCCCAGCATTTT.

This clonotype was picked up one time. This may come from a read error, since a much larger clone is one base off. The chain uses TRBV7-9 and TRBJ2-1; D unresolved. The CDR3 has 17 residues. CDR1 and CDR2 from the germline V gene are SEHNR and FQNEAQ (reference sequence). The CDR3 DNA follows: TGTGTCAGCAGCTTAACCAGTTCCTTGAGCTCCTACAATGAGCAGTTCTTC. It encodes CVSSLTSSLSSYNEQFF.

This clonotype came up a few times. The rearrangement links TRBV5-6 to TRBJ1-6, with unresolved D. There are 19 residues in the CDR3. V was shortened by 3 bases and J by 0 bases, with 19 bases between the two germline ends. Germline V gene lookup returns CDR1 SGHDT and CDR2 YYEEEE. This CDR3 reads CASSSRRNLFDSYNSPLHF. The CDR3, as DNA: TGTGCCAGCAGCTCGCGGCGCAACCTATTCGACTCCTATAATTCACCCCTCCACTTT.

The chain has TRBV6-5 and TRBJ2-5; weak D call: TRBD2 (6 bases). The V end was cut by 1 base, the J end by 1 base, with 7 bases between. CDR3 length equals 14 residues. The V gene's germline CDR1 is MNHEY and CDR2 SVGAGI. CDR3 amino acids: CASSYLAAQETQYF. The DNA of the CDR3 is TGTGCCAGCAGTTACTTAGCGGCCCAAGAGACCCAGTACTTC.

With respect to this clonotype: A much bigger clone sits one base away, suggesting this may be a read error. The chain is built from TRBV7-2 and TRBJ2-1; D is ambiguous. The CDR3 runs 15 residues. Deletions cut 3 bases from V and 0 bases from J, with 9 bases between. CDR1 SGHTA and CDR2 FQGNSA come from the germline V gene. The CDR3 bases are TGTGCCAGCAGCTTCAGCGAGAACTCCTACAATGAGCAGTTCTTC. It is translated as CASSFSENSYNEQFF.

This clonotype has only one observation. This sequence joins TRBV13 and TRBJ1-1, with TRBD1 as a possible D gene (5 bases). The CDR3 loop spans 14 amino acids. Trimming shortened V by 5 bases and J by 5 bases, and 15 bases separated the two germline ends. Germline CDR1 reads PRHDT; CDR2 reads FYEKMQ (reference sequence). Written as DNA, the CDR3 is TGTGCCAGCAGCCCCTCAGGGTTTAGGACTGAAGCTTTCTTT. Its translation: CASSPSGFRTEAFF.

This chain's CDR3 is CASSEQIYNEQFF. CDR3 in DNA: TGTGCCAGCAGTGAACAGATTTACAATGAGCAGTTCTTC. This chain uses TRBV6-1 with TRBJ2-1, with unresolved D. V was cut by 2 bases and J by 4 bases, with 6 bases left in between. The CDR3 runs to 13 residues. Germline V gives CDR1 MNHNS, CDR2 SASEGT.

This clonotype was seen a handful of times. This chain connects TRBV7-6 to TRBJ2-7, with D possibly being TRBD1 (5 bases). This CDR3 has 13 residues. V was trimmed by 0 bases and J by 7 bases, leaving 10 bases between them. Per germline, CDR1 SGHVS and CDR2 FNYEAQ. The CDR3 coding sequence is TGTGCCAGCAGCTTAGCGTGGGCAGGGGAGCAGTACGTC. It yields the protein CASSLAWAGEQYV.

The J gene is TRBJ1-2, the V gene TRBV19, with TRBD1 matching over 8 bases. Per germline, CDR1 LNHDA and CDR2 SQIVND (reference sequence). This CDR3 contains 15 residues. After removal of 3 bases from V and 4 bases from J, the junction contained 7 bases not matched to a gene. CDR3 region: CASSMPPGGPYGYTF. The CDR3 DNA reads TGTGCCAGTAGTATGCCCCCAGGGGGCCCCTATGGCTACACCTTC.

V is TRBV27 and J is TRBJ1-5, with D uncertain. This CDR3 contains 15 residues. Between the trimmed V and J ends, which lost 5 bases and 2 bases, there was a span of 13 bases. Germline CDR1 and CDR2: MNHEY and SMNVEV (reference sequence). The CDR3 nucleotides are TGTGCCAGCAGTCGGTCCCACGGGGGCAATCAGCCCCAGCATTTT. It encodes CASSRSHGGNQPQHF.

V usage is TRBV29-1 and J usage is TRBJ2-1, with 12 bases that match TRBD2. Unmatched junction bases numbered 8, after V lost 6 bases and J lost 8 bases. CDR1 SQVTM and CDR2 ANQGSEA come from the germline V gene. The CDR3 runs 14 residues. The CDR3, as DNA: TGCAGCGTCCTTGGACTAGCGGGGAGGTATGAGCAGTTCTTC. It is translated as CSVLGLAGRYEQFF.

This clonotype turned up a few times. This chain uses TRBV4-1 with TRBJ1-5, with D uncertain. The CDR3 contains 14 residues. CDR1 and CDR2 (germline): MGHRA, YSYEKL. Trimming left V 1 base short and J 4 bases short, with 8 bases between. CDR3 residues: CASSQVGENQPQHF. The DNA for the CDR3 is TGCGCCAGCAGCCAAGTTGGGGAGAATCAGCCCCAGCATTTT.

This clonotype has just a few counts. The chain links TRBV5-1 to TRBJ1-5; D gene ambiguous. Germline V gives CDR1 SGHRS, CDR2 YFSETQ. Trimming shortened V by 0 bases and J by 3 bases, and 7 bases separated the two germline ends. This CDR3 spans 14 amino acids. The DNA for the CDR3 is TGCGCCAGCAGCTTGGCCAGTTACAATCAGCCCCAGCATTTT. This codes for CASSLASYNQPQHF.

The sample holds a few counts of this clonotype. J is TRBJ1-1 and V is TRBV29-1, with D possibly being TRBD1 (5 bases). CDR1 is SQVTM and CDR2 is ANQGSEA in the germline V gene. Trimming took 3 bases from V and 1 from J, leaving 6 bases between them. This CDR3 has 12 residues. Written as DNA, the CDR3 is TGCAGCGTTGACAGGGCGAACACTGAAGCTTTCTTT. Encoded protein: CSVDRANTEAFF.

The CDR3 nucleotides read TGTGCCAGCAGCTTCGAGATGCCAGCAATCAATGGCTACACCTTC. Its translation: CASSFEMPAINGYTF. The rearrangement joins TRBV7-3 to TRBJ1-2; no reliable D call. Germline V gives CDR1 SGHTA, CDR2 FQGTGA. V lost 3 bases and J 6 bases, leaving 17 bases between the germline ends. This CDR3 has 15 residues.

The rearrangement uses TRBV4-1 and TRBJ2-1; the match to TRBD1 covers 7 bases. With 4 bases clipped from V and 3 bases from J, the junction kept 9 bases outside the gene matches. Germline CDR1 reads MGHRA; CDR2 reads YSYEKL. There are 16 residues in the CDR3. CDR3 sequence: CASSLPPGQDYNEQFF. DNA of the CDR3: TGCGCCAGCAGCCTACCCCCCGGACAGGACTACAATGAGCAGTTCTTC.

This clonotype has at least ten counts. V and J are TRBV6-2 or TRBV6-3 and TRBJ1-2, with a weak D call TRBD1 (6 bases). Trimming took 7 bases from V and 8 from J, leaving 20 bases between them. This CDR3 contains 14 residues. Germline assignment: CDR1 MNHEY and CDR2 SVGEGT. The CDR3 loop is CASTDRLFRRGYTF. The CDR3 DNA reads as TGTGCCAGCACCGACAGGCTTTTCAGGCGGGGCTACACCTTC.

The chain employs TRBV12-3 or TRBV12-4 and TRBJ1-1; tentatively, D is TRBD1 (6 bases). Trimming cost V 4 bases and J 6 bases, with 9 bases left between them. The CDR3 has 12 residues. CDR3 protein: CASSWGGSEAFF. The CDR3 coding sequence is TGTGCCAGCAGTTGGGGGGGCTCTGAAGCTTTCTTT.

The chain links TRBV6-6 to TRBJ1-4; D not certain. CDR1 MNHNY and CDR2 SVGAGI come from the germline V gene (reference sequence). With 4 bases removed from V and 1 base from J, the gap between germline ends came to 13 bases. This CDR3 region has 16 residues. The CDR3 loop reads CASSFTTVGTNEKLFF. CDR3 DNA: TGTGCCAGCAGTTTCACCACGGTGGGAACTAATGAAAAACTGTTTTTT.

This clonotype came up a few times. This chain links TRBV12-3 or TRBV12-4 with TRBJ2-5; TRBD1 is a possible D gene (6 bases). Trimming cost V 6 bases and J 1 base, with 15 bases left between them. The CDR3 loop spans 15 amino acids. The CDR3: CASSHRAGAQETQYF. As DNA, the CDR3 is TGTGCCAGCAGCCACAGGGCAGGGGCCCAAGAGACCCAGTACTTC.

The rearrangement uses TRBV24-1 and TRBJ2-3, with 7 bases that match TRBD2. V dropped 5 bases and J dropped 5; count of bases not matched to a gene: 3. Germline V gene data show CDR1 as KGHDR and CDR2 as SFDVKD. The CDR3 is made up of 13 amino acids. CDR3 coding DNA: TGTGCCACCAGTGGCGGGGGAGGAGATACGCAGTATTTT. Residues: CATSGGGGDTQYF.